This TCR beta chain is drawn from a study of a mutant IDH1 vaccine in newly diagnosed glioma. Across the study: Vaccines began 4-6 weeks after radiotherapy alone, or with temozolomide cycles.

Produced via immunoSEQ multiplex PCR; TCRdb's table is partial and in-frame only. The profile shows fewer than 45,000 clones, more than 60% of them singletons. The time point here: week 23, last vaccination. Vaccination used 300 ug of mutant IDH1 20-mer peptide per dose, with topical imiquimod. To note about this clone: Its specificity is not known.

CDR3 length: 11 residues. Germline V gene lookup returns CDR1 SNHLY and CDR2 FYNNEI. V lost 1 base and J lost 14, with 8 bases in between. The source is a woman aged 40 to 50 with glioma. Some clones in this sample may be carry-over from other donors' samples. The sequencing here drew on PBMCs, taken from a glioma patient whose treatment included an IDH1 peptide vaccine. This rearrangement joins TRBV2 to TRBJ1-4; D remains ambiguous. CDR3 region: CASSEEVDLFF. The CDR3 DNA sequence: TGTGCCAGCAGTGAAGAAGTCGACCTGTTTTTT. The whole variable domain, remainder taken from reference TRBV2 and TRBJ1-4, is EPEVTQTPSHQVTQMGQEVILRCVPISNHLYFYWYRQILGQKVEFLVSFYNNEISEKSEIFDDQFSVERPDGSNFTLKIRSTKLEDSAMYFCASSEEVDLFFGSGTQLSVL.